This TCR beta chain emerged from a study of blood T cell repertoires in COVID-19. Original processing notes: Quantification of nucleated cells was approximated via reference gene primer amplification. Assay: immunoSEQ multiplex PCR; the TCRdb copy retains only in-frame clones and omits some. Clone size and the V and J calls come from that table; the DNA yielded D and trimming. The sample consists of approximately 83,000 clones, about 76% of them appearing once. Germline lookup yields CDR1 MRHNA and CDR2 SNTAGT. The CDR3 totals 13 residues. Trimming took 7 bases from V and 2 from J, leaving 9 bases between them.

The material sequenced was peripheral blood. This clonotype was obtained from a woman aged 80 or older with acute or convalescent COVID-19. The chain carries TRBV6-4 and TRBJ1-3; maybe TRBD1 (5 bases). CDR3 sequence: CASMVTAGNTIYF. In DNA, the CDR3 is TGTGCCAGCATGGTGACAGCTGGAAACACCATATATTTT.